This entry concerns a single T cell receptor beta chain. Its cognate antigen is unknown. Possible read error: a much larger clone is one base away. The DNA is left out, because the CDR3 cannot be placed on it with certainty; the CDR3 is given as TCRdb lists it. These data originate in a study of tumor-infiltrating lymphocytes in primary liver carcinoma. Study context: Staging of the tumors gave T1-T3 N0M0, with widths of roughly 4.2 to 11 cm. There were roughly 3.65 to 7.5 million productive TCRbeta reads per sample, a yield similar across tissue types.

The CDR3 sequence runs 14 residues, both termini included. Germline V gene lookup returns CDR1 SQVTM and CDR2 ANQGSEA. Blood RNA originated from unsorted whole blood, with germline DNA additionally extracted. The template, 500 ng total RNA, yielded TCR beta cDNA made with a constant-region primer. ARM-PCR was slightly modified, and three nested multiplex PCR rounds with it gave rise to the TCR beta libraries. Each of the first two PCR rounds ran roughly 9 cycles with TRBV1-TRBV30 forward and C-beta reverse primers. TCRdb reprocessed the multiplex PCR reads via MiXCR and lists one record per CDR3 protein. The sample yields 150,000 to 200,000 distinct CDR3 sequences, around three fifths seen once. General study findings and limits: Without sorting, CD4+ versus CD8+ T cell repertoires were not compared.

The source of this sequence is a woman in her fifties or sixties with primary liver carcinoma and hepatitis B virus infection. Sequencing was carried out using peripheral blood. The chain carries TRBV29-1 and TRBJ2-3; TRBD1 was called by the table and not checked on the DNA. The CDR3 is CSVFGQGATDTKYF.